The rows below give T cell receptor beta chains drawn from one sample of a study of T cell repertoires in cytomegalovirus infection. No antigen has been assigned to these receptors. Each CDR3 protein is one row after TCRdb ran MiXCR on the reads. The sample carries about a million distinct CDR3 sequences, approximately 31% recorded once. Specimen: cultured CD8+ T cells from PBMCs, collected from culture after CMV antigen stimulation. The receptors derive from a human donor in good health (CMV status not recorded). Some clones in this sample may be carry-over from other donors' samples. Both conserved end residues are part of each CDR3. A D gene is named only where the DNA matches it firmly. A row's size may be missing; if present it is once, few, many or a size class.

CDR3 DNA: TGTGCCAGCAGCGTTAGGGGGGGCCCCAACACCGGGGAGCTGTTTTTT; CDR3 protein: CASSVRGGPNTGELFF; V gene: TRBV7-8; D gene: NA; clone size: NA; J gene: TRBJ2-2
CDR3 DNA: TGTGCCAGCAGCTCCAGCGGGTACGAGCGGTACTTC; CDR3 protein: CASSSSGYERYF; V gene: TRBV7-9; D gene: NA; clone size: once; J gene: TRBJ2-7
CDR3 DNA: TGTGCCAGCAGCGTGGGACTAGCGGGGGTTGGTGAGACCCAGTACTTC; CDR3 protein: CASSVGLAGVGETQYF; V gene: TRBV9; D gene: TRBD2; clone size: NA; J gene: TRBJ2-5
CDR3 DNA: TGTGCCAGCAGTTTAATCCAATATGGGGATGAGCAGTTCTTC; CDR3 protein: CASSLIQYGDEQFF; V gene: TRBV12-3/TRBV12-4; D gene: NA; clone size: NA; J gene: TRBJ2-1
CDR3 DNA: TGTGCCAGTAGTATGGGTCAGGGCGCGCGGAGGCAGCCCCAGCATTTT; CDR3 protein: CASSMGQGARRQPQHF; V gene: TRBV19; D gene: NA; clone size: NA; J gene: TRBJ1-5
CDR3 DNA: TGTGCCAGCAGTGAAGCGCTTGGCTCTGGGGCCAACGTCCTGACTTTC; CDR3 protein: CASSEALGSGANVLTF; V gene: TRBV2; D gene: NA; clone size: NA; J gene: TRBJ2-6
CDR3 DNA: TGTGCCAGCAGCTTAAAAAACGACCGAGCTAACTATGGCTACACCTTC; CDR3 protein: CASSLKNDRANYGYTF; V gene: TRBV7-6; D gene: NA; clone size: NA; J gene: TRBJ1-2
CDR3 DNA: TGTGCCAGCAGCTTATGCTCCCGATTAGCGGGCTGCCAAGAGACCCAGTACTTC; CDR3 protein: CASSLCSRLAGCQETQYF; V gene: TRBV7-6; D gene: TRBD2; clone size: NA; J gene: TRBJ2-5
CDR3 DNA: TGTGCCAGCAGCGCGGGGAAGGCCGGGGAGCTGTTTTTT; CDR3 protein: CASSAGKAGELFF; V gene: TRBV14; D gene: NA; clone size: few; J gene: TRBJ2-2
CDR3 DNA: TGTGCCATCAGTGTTAGGGAGGGAAGAGCCTTCGAGCAGTACTTC; CDR3 protein: CAISVREGRAFEQYF; V gene: TRBV10-3; D gene: TRBD2; clone size: NA; J gene: TRBJ2-7
CDR3 DNA: TGTGCCAGCTTCGGCGAGAACACCGGGGAGCTGTTTTTT; CDR3 protein: CASFGENTGELFF; V gene: TRBV7-8; D gene: NA; clone size: many; J gene: TRBJ2-2
CDR3 DNA: TGTGCCAGCAGCCTCCAGGGAGGAGGTATGGCAGATACGCAGTATTTT; CDR3 protein: CASSLQGGGMADTQYF; V gene: TRBV7-3; D gene: NA; clone size: many; J gene: TRBJ2-3
CDR3 DNA: TGTGCCAGCAGCCCCCGTACCGACACAGATACGCAGTATTTT; CDR3 protein: CASSPRTDTDTQYF; V gene: TRBV7-6; D gene: NA; clone size: many; J gene: TRBJ2-3
CDR3 DNA: TGCAGTGCTAGAGCCGACCCGCCTGAAGCTTTCTTT; CDR3 protein: CSARADPPEAFF; V gene: TRBV20-1; D gene: NA; clone size: NA; J gene: TRBJ1-1
CDR3 DNA: TGTGCCAGCAGCTCGTGGGACAGAGTTAGGTTGGTGGGGGTTGAAGCTTTCTTT; CDR3 protein: CASSSWDRVRLVGVEAFF; V gene: TRBV7-9; D gene: TRBD1; clone size: NA; J gene: TRBJ1-1
CDR3 DNA: TGTGCCAGCAGCTTAGTCCGGGGCCCCTTTCTCTCTGGGGCCAACGTCCTGACTTTC; CDR3 protein: CASSLVRGPFLSGANVLTF; V gene: TRBV7-6; D gene: NA; clone size: NA; J gene: TRBJ2-6
CDR3 DNA: TGTGCCAGCAGCGAAGGACAGGGTGATCAGCCCCAGCATTTT; CDR3 protein: CASSEGQGDQPQHF; V gene: TRBV7-6; D gene: TRBD1; clone size: many; J gene: TRBJ1-5
CDR3 DNA: TGCAGTGCTAGAGTGGGAGGGATCGGAGAGACCCAGTACTTC; CDR3 protein: CSARVGGIGETQYF; V gene: TRBV20-1; D gene: TRBD2; clone size: NA; J gene: TRBJ2-5
CDR3 DNA: TGCAGTGCTAGAGCCGGCTATAGCAATCAGCCCCAGCATTTT; CDR3 protein: CSARAGYSNQPQHF; V gene: TRBV20-1; D gene: NA; clone size: few; J gene: TRBJ1-5
CDR3 DNA: TGTGCCAGCAGTCAATGGGATGTCTCCTACGAGCAGTACTTC; CDR3 protein: CASSQWDVSYEQYF; V gene: TRBV6-5; D gene: NA; clone size: few; J gene: TRBJ2-7
CDR3 DNA: TGTGCCAGCAGTTACTCTTCTGGTTGGCAGGAAGAAAAACTGTTTTTT; CDR3 protein: CASSYSSGWQEEKLFF; V gene: TRBV6-5; D gene: NA; clone size: few; J gene: TRBJ1-4
CDR3 DNA: TGTGCCAGCAGCTTAGGGAGCGGGGAGCGAAACACAGATACGCAGTATTTT; CDR3 protein: CASSLGSGERNTDTQYF; V gene: TRBV7-8; D gene: TRBD2; clone size: many; J gene: TRBJ2-3
CDR3 DNA: TGTGCCAGCAGTGACCACGATACGCAGTATTTT; CDR3 protein: CASSDHDTQYF; V gene: TRBV6-1; D gene: NA; clone size: few; J gene: TRBJ2-3
CDR3 DNA: TGTGCCAGCACTCCGTCCGGGACAGGGATCTATGGCTACACCTTC; CDR3 protein: CASTPSGTGIYGYTF; V gene: TRBV27; D gene: TRBD1; clone size: few; J gene: TRBJ1-2
CDR3 DNA: TGTGCCAGCAGGCAGGGGACCGAAGCTTTCTTT; CDR3 protein: CASRQGTEAFF; V gene: TRBV6-1; D gene: NA; clone size: many; J gene: TRBJ1-1
CDR3 DNA: TGTGCCAGTAGTACCTACGGGACCCTCGAAGGCGGCTACACCTTC; CDR3 protein: CASSTYGTLEGGYTF; V gene: TRBV19; D gene: NA; clone size: few; J gene: TRBJ1-2
CDR3 DNA: TGCAGTGCACATCCAAGCTACACTGAAGCTTTCTTT; CDR3 protein: CSAHPSYTEAFF; V gene: TRBV20-1; D gene: NA; clone size: NA; J gene: TRBJ1-1
CDR3 DNA: TGTGCCAGCAGCTCCGGGACTAGCGGGAATGAGCAGTTCTTC; CDR3 protein: CASSSGTSGNEQFF; V gene: TRBV7-9; D gene: TRBD2; clone size: NA; J gene: TRBJ2-1
CDR3 DNA: TGTGCCAGCAGCCCACCCTCGCGGGGGCGGGGACAGGGCTATGGCTACACCTTC; CDR3 protein: CASSPPSRGRGQGYGYTF; V gene: TRBV7-6; D gene: TRBD1; clone size: NA; J gene: TRBJ1-2
CDR3 DNA: TGTGCCAGCAGCCAAGAAGTTGACAGCCACACAGATACGCAGTATTTT; CDR3 protein: CASSQEVDSHTDTQYF; V gene: TRBV3-1; D gene: NA; clone size: NA; J gene: TRBJ2-3
CDR3 DNA: TGTGCCAGCAGCTGGACTAGCGGGGGAATTGAGCAGTTCTTC; CDR3 protein: CASSWTSGGIEQFF; V gene: TRBV11-1; D gene: TRBD2; clone size: few; J gene: TRBJ2-1
CDR3 DNA: TGTGCCAGCAGACCAAACAGAAATCAGCCCCAGCATTTT; CDR3 protein: CASRPNRNQPQHF; V gene: TRBV6-5; D gene: NA; clone size: NA; J gene: TRBJ1-5
CDR3 DNA: TGTGCCACCAGCAGAGATGTCCTTCACACAGATACGCAGTATTTT; CDR3 protein: CATSRDVLHTDTQYF; V gene: TRBV15; D gene: NA; clone size: NA; J gene: TRBJ2-3
CDR3 DNA: TGCGCCAGCAGCCAAGAGGGACATGGGGACACTGAAGCTTTCTTT; CDR3 protein: CASSQEGHGDTEAFF; V gene: TRBV4-3; D gene: NA; clone size: NA; J gene: TRBJ1-1
CDR3 DNA: TGTGCCACCAGCAGAGGTGACAGCGGGGAGACCCAGTACTTC; CDR3 protein: CATSRGDSGETQYF; V gene: TRBV15; D gene: NA; clone size: NA; J gene: TRBJ2-5
CDR3 DNA: TGTGCCAGCACCAGGACTAGCGGGGGTGAGGAGCAGTTCTTC; CDR3 protein: CASTRTSGGEEQFF; V gene: TRBV7-2; D gene: TRBD2; clone size: many; J gene: TRBJ2-1
CDR3 DNA: TGTGCCAGCAGCCCTTTTTGGGACCCCGAAGATTCTAATGAAAAACTGTTTTTT; CDR3 protein: CASSPFWDPEDSNEKLFF; V gene: TRBV7-6; D gene: NA; clone size: NA; J gene: TRBJ1-4
CDR3 DNA: TGCGCCAGCAGCCAAGGGACCACAATTCCGGCCAATGAGCAGTTCTTC; CDR3 protein: CASSQGTTIPANEQFF; V gene: TRBV4-3; D gene: NA; clone size: NA; J gene: TRBJ2-1
CDR3 DNA: TGTGCCAGCAGGATTACCGGGACAGGGCAAGAGACCCAGTACTTC; CDR3 protein: CASRITGTGQETQYF; V gene: TRBV28; D gene: TRBD1; clone size: NA; J gene: TRBJ2-5
CDR3 DNA: TGTGCCATCAGTGCCACCGGGACTAGGGTCGGAGAGACCCAGTACTTC; CDR3 protein: CAISATGTRVGETQYF; V gene: TRBV10-3; D gene: TRBD2; clone size: few; J gene: TRBJ2-5
CDR3 DNA: TGTGCCAGCAGCTTAGCGGGACAGGGGATTGACACTGAAGCTTTCTTT; CDR3 protein: CASSLAGQGIDTEAFF; V gene: TRBV11-1; D gene: TRBD1; clone size: NA; J gene: TRBJ1-1
CDR3 DNA: TGCAGTGGCCGGGACACTTACACCGGGGAGCTGTTTTTT; CDR3 protein: CSGRDTYTGELFF; V gene: TRBV20-1; D gene: NA; clone size: NA; J gene: TRBJ2-2
CDR3 DNA: TGTGCCAGCAGCCGACAGGGCAATTCACCCCTCCACTTT; CDR3 protein: CASSRQGNSPLHF; V gene: TRBV7-6; D gene: TRBD1; clone size: many; J gene: TRBJ1-6
CDR3 DNA: TGCGCCAGCAGCCAAGATTCCCGGACTGCGAAGGAAAAACTGTTTTTT; CDR3 protein: CASSQDSRTAKEKLFF; V gene: TRBV4-1; D gene: NA; clone size: few; J gene: TRBJ1-4
CDR3 DNA: TGTGCCAGCAGCCCGGACAGGGAGGTGGGAGAGCAGTACTTC; CDR3 protein: CASSPDREVGEQYF; V gene: TRBV13; D gene: TRBD1; clone size: once; J gene: TRBJ2-7
CDR3 DNA: TGTGCCAGCAGCGTTTTTGGCGGGGAGCTGTTTTTT; CDR3 protein: CASSVFGGELFF; V gene: TRBV9; D gene: NA; clone size: NA; J gene: TRBJ2-2
CDR3 DNA: TGCGCCAGCAGCTTGGATTTGGACGGTTTTGCGGGCTACGAGCAGTACTTC; CDR3 protein: CASSLDLDGFAGYEQYF; V gene: TRBV5-1; D gene: NA; clone size: NA; J gene: TRBJ2-7
CDR3 DNA: TGTGCCAGCAGTTTCGGGACTCAGTACAATGAGCAGTTCTTC; CDR3 protein: CASSFGTQYNEQFF; V gene: TRBV28; D gene: NA; clone size: NA; J gene: TRBJ2-1
CDR3 DNA: TGTGCCACCAGCAGCCAGTCAGTAGCGGGGGGCAACCAAGAGACCCAGTACTTC; CDR3 protein: CATSSQSVAGGNQETQYF; V gene: TRBV15; D gene: TRBD2; clone size: NA; J gene: TRBJ2-5
CDR3 DNA: TGTGCCAGCAGCCGATCGGGGGACAGGGTTCGTGGCACCGGGGAGCTGTTTTTT; CDR3 protein: CASSRSGDRVRGTGELFF; V gene: TRBV14; D gene: TRBD1; clone size: few; J gene: TRBJ2-2
CDR3 DNA: TGTGCCAGCAGTGTTTCATCGGTAATGAACACTGAAGCTTTCTTT; CDR3 protein: CASSVSSVMNTEAFF; V gene: TRBV2; D gene: NA; clone size: NA; J gene: TRBJ1-1
CDR3 DNA: TGTGCCAGTAGTATAGAGCGGGGGGGTTACAATGAGCAGTTCTTC; CDR3 protein: CASSIERGGYNEQFF; V gene: TRBV19; D gene: TRBD2; clone size: NA; J gene: TRBJ2-1
CDR3 DNA: TGTGCCAGCAGTTACGTTATCGACACTGAAGCTTTCTTT; CDR3 protein: CASSYVIDTEAFF; V gene: TRBV6-6; D gene: NA; clone size: NA; J gene: TRBJ1-1
CDR3 DNA: TGTGCCAGCAGCTTTTCCGGGACAGTGGATGGCTACACCTTC; CDR3 protein: CASSFSGTVDGYTF; V gene: TRBV7-9; D gene: TRBD1; clone size: few; J gene: TRBJ1-2
CDR3 DNA: TGTGCCAGCAGCTCTCTCGGGGATACTAATGAAAAACTGTTTTTT; CDR3 protein: CASSSLGDTNEKLFF; V gene: TRBV7-9; D gene: NA; clone size: NA; J gene: TRBJ1-4
CDR3 DNA: TGTGCCAGCAGTCCGACAGTCAATTACTATGGCTACACCTTC; CDR3 protein: CASSPTVNYYGYTF; V gene: TRBV27; D gene: NA; clone size: NA; J gene: TRBJ1-2
CDR3 DNA: TGTGCCAGCAGTTACCCGGGACAGGGGGCGTATGATACGCAGTATTTT; CDR3 protein: CASSYPGQGAYDTQYF; V gene: TRBV6-2/TRBV6-3; D gene: TRBD1; clone size: many; J gene: TRBJ2-3
CDR3 DNA: TGTGCCAGTAGTATAAAGGGGGAGCAGTTCTTC; CDR3 protein: CASSIKGEQFF; V gene: TRBV19; D gene: NA; clone size: NA; J gene: TRBJ2-1